This entry lists 23 T cell receptor beta chains sequenced from one sample in a study of cytomegalovirus exposure and HLA in healthy donors. Assay used: immunoSEQ multiplex PCR; TCRdb lists only in-frame clones, some missing. The data hold over 65,000 clones, with around 94% observed a single time. The sequenced sample was PBMCs. Every receptor here comes from a woman aged 18-35 years in good health and CMV-seropositive.

This clone has only one observation. The gene calls are TRBV5-8 and TRBJ1-5, with 8 bases that match TRBD1. J gave up 4 bases and V 2 bases, and 2 bases lay outside the gene matches. The CDR3 length is 14 residues. Germline values: CDR1 SGHTS, CDR2 YDEGEE. The chain's CDR3 is CASSLRTGNQPQHF. Here the CDR3 DNA reads TGTGCCAGCAGCTTACGGACAGGGAATCAGCCCCAGCATTTT.

The rearrangement joins TRBV5-4 to TRBJ2-5; 7 bases line up with TRBD1. Trimming cost V 2 bases and J 2 bases; bases outside gene matches: 6. The germline V gene encodes CDR1 SGHNT and CDR2 YYREEE (reference sequence). The CDR3 consists of 15 residues. The CDR3 DNA is TGTGCCAGCAGCTTCGACAGGGAACTTCAAGAGACCCAGTACTTC. It encodes CASSFDRELQETQYF.

This sequence joins TRBV19 and TRBJ1-4, with TRBD1 identical over 7 bases. CDR1 LNHDA and CDR2 SQIVND come from the germline V gene (reference sequence). J was trimmed by 0 bases and V by 6 bases; bases with no gene match: 4. The CDR3 consists of 15 residues. CDR3 nucleotides: TGTGCCAGTAGAATTGGACAGGCAACTAATGAAAAACTGTTTTTT. Protein product: CASRIGQATNEKLFF.

The rearrangement joins TRBV5-1 to TRBJ1-1; D remains unclear. V was cut by 0 bases and J by 2 bases, with 14 bases left in between. The germline V gene encodes CDR1 SGHRS and CDR2 YFSETQ. The CDR3 totals 16 residues. This CDR3 is CASSLAPQNPNTEAFF. In DNA, the CDR3 is TGCGCCAGCAGCTTGGCTCCTCAGAACCCTAACACTGAAGCTTTCTTT.

The rearrangement links TRBV18 to TRBJ2-3, with TRBD1 matching 7 bases. The J segment lost 4 bases and the V segment lost 3 bases, leaving 16 bases of the junction unmatched. The CDR3 extends over 18 amino acids. The V gene's germline CDR1 is KGHSH and CDR2 LQKENI. This chain's CDR3 is CASSPYIGGRQRADTQYF. Written as DNA, the CDR3 is TGTGCCAGCTCACCTTATATAGGGGGCCGGCAACGAGCAGATACGCAGTATTTT.

The chain has TRBV7-9 and TRBJ2-3; 8 positions agree with TRBD2. J was trimmed by 1 base and V by 6 bases; bases with no gene match: 3. The CDR3 contains 14 residues. Germline V gives CDR1 SEHNR, CDR2 FQNEAQ (reference sequence). This CDR3 reads CASRPGLGTDTQYF. The CDR3 coding sequence is TGTGCCAGCAGGCCGGGACTAGGCACAGATACGCAGTATTTT.

The rearrangement links TRBV5-4 to TRBJ1-4; 8 bases match TRBD1. V dropped 4 bases and J dropped 3; count of bases not matched to a gene: 5. In germline, CDR1 is SGHNT, CDR2 YYREEE (reference sequence). This CDR3 comprises 15 residues. Here the CDR3 reads CASSPDRESNEKLFF. The CDR3 nucleotides read TGTGCCAGCAGCCCGGACAGGGAATCTAATGAAAAACTGTTTTTT.

This clone has a handful of counts. The chain employs TRBV10-3 and TRBJ2-7; perhaps TRBD2 as D (5 bases). The CDR3 length is 12 residues. The V gene's germline CDR1 is ENHRY and CDR2 SYGVKD. Trimming took off 7 bases at V and 4 bases at J, with 11 bases between the two ends. In DNA form, the CDR3 reads TGTGCCATCAAAGGAGGCGGGTACGAGCAGTACTTC. This translates into CAIKGGGYEQYF.

The V and J genes are TRBV6-1 and TRBJ1-1; possible D gene TRBD1, 6 bases. The V and J ends lost 5 bases and 1 base respectively, with 8 bases between them. The germline V gene encodes CDR1 MNHNS and CDR2 SASEGT. This CDR3 has 13 amino acids. The CDR3 region has the DNA TGTGCCAGCAGTTGGGGACAGAACACTGAAGCTTTCTTT. Residues: CASSWGQNTEAFF.

The gene calls are TRBV7-3 and TRBJ2-2; a possible D gene is TRBD2 (6 bases). The CDR3 length is 16 residues. Germline V gene lookup returns CDR1 SGHTA and CDR2 FQGTGA. Trimming removed 2 bases at V and 4 bases at J, with 14 bases between. In DNA, the CDR3 is TGTGCCAGCAGCTTACGGTCGGGAGCGGGCACCGGGGAGCTGTTTTTT. This gives the protein CASSLRSGAGTGELFF.

This sequence joins TRBV7-2 and TRBJ1-5; D gene uncertain. Germline assignment: CDR1 SGHTA and CDR2 FQGNSA. This CDR3 comprises 16 residues. V was trimmed by 1 base and J by 0 bases, leaving 10 bases between them. The CDR3 region is CASSLGGGFSNQPQHF. The CDR3 DNA reads TGTGCCAGCAGCTTAGGGGGAGGGTTTAGCAATCAGCCCCAGCATTTT. The full variable domain, its missing parts supplied by reference TRBV7-2 and TRBJ1-5, is GAGVSQSPSNKVTEKGKDVELRCDPISGHTALYWYRQSLGQGLEFLIYFQGNSAPDKSGLPSDRFSAERTGGSVSTLTIQRTQQEDSAVYLCASSLGGGFSNQPQHFGDGTRLSIL.

V is TRBV27 and J is TRBJ1-1; 7 nucleotides match TRBD1. There are 15 residues in the CDR3. The germline V gene encodes CDR1 MNHEY and CDR2 SMNVEV (reference sequence). The trim removed 5 bases at V and 5 bases at J, leaving 11 bases unmatched. CDR3 nucleotides: TGTGCCAGCAGTACGGTGACAGGGAGGAGGACTGAAGCTTTCTTT. This gives the protein CASSTVTGRRTEAFF.

The chain employs TRBV5-1 and TRBJ1-1; TRBD1 might be the D (6 bases). The ends were cut back, 2 bases at V and 4 bases at J, with 12 bases in the middle. Germline CDR1 and CDR2: SGHRS and YFSETQ. This CDR3 contains 14 residues. The CDR3 loop is CASSFRGLGTEAFF. The CDR3 nucleotides are TGCGCCAGCAGCTTCAGGGGTTTGGGCACTGAAGCTTTCTTT.

The chain combines TRBV15 with TRBJ2-2, with a possible D match to TRBD1 (6 bases). There are 15 residues in the CDR3. V was trimmed by 6 bases and J by 6 bases, leaving 17 bases between them. Germline CDR1 is LNHNV and CDR2 is YYDKDF (reference sequence). The CDR3 DNA reads as TGTGCCACCAGTTTTATGGGGGCCGGAGCCGGGGAGCTGTTTTTT. Protein: CATSFMGAGAGELFF.

The chain has TRBV15 and TRBJ2-1; 12 bases map to TRBD2. CDR3 length: 17 residues. The V and J ends lost 3 bases and 3 bases, in that order; junction bases with no gene match: 6. In germline, CDR1 is LNHNV, CDR2 YYDKDF (reference sequence). The CDR3 nucleotides are TGTGCCACCAGCAGGTACGGACTAGCGGGATTCTACAATGAGCAGTTCTTC. Residues: CATSRYGLAGFYNEQFF.

The sample holds a few counts of this clone. The CDR3 loop is CASSLGGEGIAYNEQFF. In nucleotides, the CDR3 is TGTGCCAGCAGTTTGGGCGGGGAGGGTATTGCCTACAATGAGCAGTTCTTC. The chain links TRBV28 to TRBJ2-1; 7 bases map to TRBD2. Trimming at V came to 3 bases and at J to 2 bases, leaving 10 bases not matched to a gene. Germline V lookup: CDR1 MDHEN, CDR2 SYDVKM. The CDR3 has 17 residues.

V is TRBV5-4 and J is TRBJ1-1, with D unclear. Germline loops: CDR1 SGHNT, CDR2 YYREEE (reference sequence). V lost 0 bases and J lost 1, with 10 bases in between. CDR3 length: 15 residues. The CDR3 protein is CASSLVWGGNTEAFF. CDR3 nucleotide sequence: TGTGCCAGCAGCTTGGTTTGGGGAGGGAACACTGAAGCTTTCTTT.

The gene calls are TRBV7-8 and TRBJ1-1; 8 bases line up with TRBD1. The V and J ends lost 3 bases and 5 bases, in that order; junction bases with no gene match: 5. Germline CDR1 SGHVS, CDR2 FQNEAQ. CDR3 size: 14 residues. CDR3 sequence: CASSLDRVLTEAFF. The CDR3, as DNA: TGTGCCAGCAGCTTGGACAGGGTTTTGACTGAAGCTTTCTTT.

The chain joins TRBV19 to TRBJ1-5, with 7 positions matching TRBD1. J was trimmed by 0 bases and V by 11 bases; bases with no gene match: 13. The germline V gene has CDR1 LNHDA and CDR2 SQIVND (reference sequence). This CDR3 region has 16 residues. The CDR3 DNA sequence: TGTGCCTGCTGTCGACAGGGTAAGTATAGCAATCAGCCCCAGCATTTT. This codes for CACCRQGKYSNQPQHF. Full variable domain (remainder filled in from reference TRBV19 and TRBJ1-5): DGGITQSPKYLFRKEGQNVTLSCEQNLNHDAMYWYRQDPGQGLRLIYYSQIVNDFQKGDIAEGYSVSREKKESFPLTVTSAQKNPTAFYLCACCRQGKYSNQPQHFGDGTRLSIL.

The chain has TRBV12-5 and TRBJ2-4; TRBD1 agrees at 7 bases. The V gene's germline CDR1 is LGHNT and CDR2 FRNRAP. Trimming cost V 4 bases and J 1 base; bases outside gene matches: 1. There are 14 residues in the CDR3. The CDR3 is CASGSTGAKNIQYF. In nucleotides, the CDR3 is TGTGCTAGTGGTTCGACAGGGGCCAAAAACATTCAGTACTTC.

The chain carries TRBV5-8 and TRBJ1-3, with D possibly TRBD1 on 6 matching bases. CDR1 is SGHTS and CDR2 is YDEGEE in the germline V gene. V was trimmed by 2 bases and J by 4 bases, leaving 10 bases between them. The CDR3 has 14 residues. CDR3 coding DNA: TGTGCCAGCAGCTTCCGGGACAAAGGAAACACCATATATTTT. Protein sequence: CASSFRDKGNTIYF. Full variable domain (remainder filled in from reference TRBV5-8 and TRBJ1-3): EAGVTQSPTHLIKTRGQQATLRCSPISGHTSVYWYQQALGLGLQFLLWYDEGEERNRGNFPPRFSGRQFPNYSSELNVNALELEDSALYLCASSFRDKGNTIYFGEGSWLTVV.

This clone was picked up one time. The chain joins TRBV13 to TRBJ1-4; D remains ambiguous. Between the trimmed V and J ends, which lost 3 bases and 5 bases, there was a span of 10 bases. The CDR3 covers 14 residues. Germline V gene data show CDR1 as PRHDT and CDR2 as FYEKMQ (reference sequence). In nucleotides, the CDR3 is TGTGCCAGCAGCTTTCCGCGAGAGAATGAAAAACTGTTTTTT. Protein sequence: CASSFPRENEKLFF.

V and J are TRBV7-9 and TRBJ2-5; 12 positions match TRBD2. The J call may be wrong; the DNA end is better matched by TRBJ2-7. The germline V gene encodes CDR1 SEHNR and CDR2 FQNEAQ (reference sequence). The CDR3 length is 16 residues. In nucleotides, the CDR3 is TGTGCCAGCAGCGATGGACTAGCGGGGCGCTCCTACGAGCAGTACTTC. As protein: CASSDGLAGRSYEQYF.